A selection of T cell receptor beta chains follows, all from one sample in a study of T cell changes during pregnancy in multiple sclerosis. Only in-frame clones appear in the TCRdb table, and some are missing; sequencing was by immunoSEQ multiplex PCR. This table has approximately 50,000 clones, roughly 90% appearing once. Specimen: CD4+ T cells from peripheral blood mononuclear cells, collected after pregnancy. All receptors derive from a female donor with multiple sclerosis, enrolled in a pregnancy study. Each CDR3 is given with its conserved first and last residue. Each record gives: V gene, J gene, clone size, D gene, CDR3 DNA, CDR3 protein. The D gene is left open where the match is weak. The size of a clone is reported for some rows only, either as once, few or many, or as a class for expanded clones.

v_call: TRBV5-1; j_call: TRBJ2-1; clone_size: .; d_call: .; cdr3_nt: TGCGCCAGCAGCTCGTGGACCGGGACTCCGCGATTGAATGAGCAGTTCTTC; cdr3_aa: CASSSWTGTPRLNEQFF
v_call: TRBV28; j_call: TRBJ2-3; clone_size: .; d_call: TRBD1; cdr3_nt: TGTGCCACCCAAAAAAGACAGGGGGCAGATACGCAGTATTTT; cdr3_aa: CATQKRQGADTQYF
v_call: TRBV6-1; j_call: TRBJ2-1; clone_size: .; d_call: .; cdr3_nt: TGTGCCATACGTCCCAGCGGCTCCTCCTACAATGAGCAGTTCTTC; cdr3_aa: CAIRPSGSSYNEQFF
v_call: TRBV6-4; j_call: TRBJ1-3; clone_size: .; d_call: .; cdr3_nt: TGTGCCAGCAGCCCACCGCCTAACTTCTCTGGAAACACCATATATTTT; cdr3_aa: CASSPPPNFSGNTIYF
v_call: TRBV4-3; j_call: TRBJ2-5; clone_size: .; d_call: TRBD2; cdr3_nt: TGCGCCAGCAGCGTAGGTGCGGGAGGGCGAGAGACCCAGTACTTC; cdr3_aa: CASSVGAGGRETQYF
v_call: TRBV10-3; j_call: TRBJ2-5; clone_size: .; d_call: TRBD1; cdr3_nt: TGTGCCATCAGTGGGGGACAGACACAAGAGACCCAGTACTTC; cdr3_aa: CAISGGQTQETQYF
v_call: TRBV30; j_call: TRBJ2-2; clone_size: .; d_call: .; cdr3_nt: TGTGCCTGGAGGTGGTCGAGGTCCGGCGAGCTGTTTTTT; cdr3_aa: CAWRWSRSGELFF
v_call: TRBV5-4; j_call: TRBJ2-1; clone_size: .; d_call: .; cdr3_nt: TGTGCCAGCAGCTCACGCGGGTCCGGAGAGCAGTTCTTC; cdr3_aa: CASSSRGSGEQFF
v_call: TRBV21-1; j_call: TRBJ2-3; clone_size: .; d_call: .; cdr3_nt: TGTGCCAGCAGCCGAGGGACAGGGGGCCTCACAGATACGCAGTATTTT; cdr3_aa: CASSRGTGGLTDTQYF
v_call: TRBV10-1; j_call: TRBJ1-1; clone_size: once; d_call: .; cdr3_nt: TGCGCCAGCATGGGCGGGAGTAACACTGAAGCTTTCTTT; cdr3_aa: CASMGGSNTEAFF
v_call: TRBV5-1; j_call: TRBJ2-3; clone_size: .; d_call: TRBD2; cdr3_nt: TGCGCCAGCAGCTGGGAAGCGGGAGGGATAAACCCTAGCACAGATACGCAGTATTTT; cdr3_aa: CASSWEAGGINPSTDTQYF
v_call: TRBV5-1; j_call: TRBJ1-5; clone_size: .; d_call: .; cdr3_nt: TGCGCCAGCAGCTTACAGGGTGGCCAGCCCCAGCATTTT; cdr3_aa: CASSLQGGQPQHF
v_call: TRBV19; j_call: TRBJ1-5; clone_size: .; d_call: TRBD1; cdr3_nt: TGTGCCAGTAGTAAGGGACAGGACAATCAGCCCCAGCATTTT; cdr3_aa: CASSKGQDNQPQHF
v_call: TRBV4-2; j_call: TRBJ1-2; clone_size: .; d_call: TRBD1; cdr3_nt: TGTGCCAGCAGCCAAGAAGGTCCGGGACAGAATTATGGCTACACCTTC; cdr3_aa: CASSQEGPGQNYGYTF
v_call: TRBV18; j_call: TRBJ2-6; clone_size: .; d_call: TRBD2; cdr3_nt: TGTGCCAGCTCAGTTTCAGGGAGGGGCAACGTCCTGACTTTC; cdr3_aa: CASSVSGRGNVLTF
v_call: TRBV9; j_call: TRBJ1-4; clone_size: few; d_call: .; cdr3_nt: TGTGCCAGCAGCGTAGGCACCACGGCTAATGAAAAACTGTTTTTT; cdr3_aa: CASSVGTTANEKLFF
v_call: TRBV5-1; j_call: TRBJ1-3; clone_size: .; d_call: TRBD1; cdr3_nt: TGCGCCAGCAGCTTGGTAACAGGGGAAGGAAACACCATATATTTT; cdr3_aa: CASSLVTGEGNTIYF
v_call: TRBV5-1; j_call: TRBJ2-5; clone_size: .; d_call: .; cdr3_nt: TGCGCCAGCAGCTTGTCTAGCGCCCAAGAGACCCAGTACTTC; cdr3_aa: CASSLSSAQETQYF
v_call: TRBV7-2; j_call: TRBJ2-1; clone_size: .; d_call: TRBD1; cdr3_nt: TGTGCCAGCAGCTCGGGACAGGGCAATGAGCAGTTCTTC; cdr3_aa: CASSSGQGNEQFF
v_call: TRBV2; j_call: TRBJ1-1; clone_size: .; d_call: .; cdr3_nt: TGTGCCAGCAGTGTCAGGGCGAACACTGAAGCTTTCTTT; cdr3_aa: CASSVRANTEAFF
v_call: TRBV5-1; j_call: TRBJ1-2; clone_size: .; d_call: TRBD1; cdr3_nt: TGCGCCAGCAGCTTGGAGGGGACAGGGGTTTATGGCTACACCTTC; cdr3_aa: CASSLEGTGVYGYTF
v_call: TRBV7-8; j_call: TRBJ2-3; clone_size: .; d_call: TRBD2; cdr3_nt: TGTGCCAGCAGCCCGACGCGGGGGATTAGGATCACAGATACGCAGTATTTT; cdr3_aa: CASSPTRGIRITDTQYF
v_call: TRBV5-1; j_call: TRBJ2-7; clone_size: .; d_call: .; cdr3_nt: TGCGCCAGCAGCTTGGCCGGTGCAAGGGAGGCCGAGCAGTACTTC; cdr3_aa: CASSLAGAREAEQYF
v_call: TRBV7-2; j_call: TRBJ2-6; clone_size: .; d_call: .; cdr3_nt: TGTGCCAGCAGCTTAGTTACTGGGGCCAACGTCCTGACTTTC; cdr3_aa: CASSLVTGANVLTF
v_call: TRBV6-1; j_call: TRBJ1-1; clone_size: .; d_call: .; cdr3_nt: TGTGCCAGCAGGGCCAGGGAAAACACTGAAGCTTTCTTT; cdr3_aa: CASRARENTEAFF
v_call: TRBV11-2; j_call: TRBJ1-2; clone_size: .; d_call: TRBD1; cdr3_nt: TGTGCCAGCAGCCGCGACAGGGGGACTAACTATGGCTACACCTTC; cdr3_aa: CASSRDRGTNYGYTF
v_call: TRBV11-2; j_call: TRBJ1-3; clone_size: .; d_call: .; cdr3_nt: TGTGCCAGCAGCTTCGGACAGCCCAGATACTCTGGAAACACCATATATTTT; cdr3_aa: CASSFGQPRYSGNTIYF
v_call: TRBV7-8; j_call: TRBJ1-5; clone_size: once; d_call: TRBD1; cdr3_nt: TGTGCCAGCAGCTTCGACAGGGCGGGCAATCAGCCCCAGCATTTT; cdr3_aa: CASSFDRAGNQPQHF
v_call: TRBV27; j_call: TRBJ1-1; clone_size: .; d_call: TRBD1; cdr3_nt: TGTGCCAGCGATTTACCGCGGGACAGGGAGATCATCACTGAAGCTTTCTTT; cdr3_aa: CASDLPRDREIITEAFF
v_call: TRBV27; j_call: TRBJ2-1; clone_size: .; d_call: .; cdr3_nt: TGTGCCAGCAGTCTCGACTTAGCGGACTCCTACAATGAGCAGTTCTTC; cdr3_aa: CASSLDLADSYNEQFF
v_call: TRBV21-1; j_call: TRBJ2-7; clone_size: .; d_call: .; cdr3_nt: TGTGCCAGCAGCAAAGAGGCTCTGCTGGGAGGGCGAGCCTACGAGCAGTACTTC; cdr3_aa: CASSKEALLGGRAYEQYF
v_call: TRBV29-1; j_call: TRBJ2-1; clone_size: once; d_call: TRBD2; cdr3_nt: TGCAGCGTCGTACCGGGACTAGCGGGAGGGCCTAAAAATGAGCAGTTCTTC; cdr3_aa: CSVVPGLAGGPKNEQFF
v_call: TRBV6-6; j_call: TRBJ2-1; clone_size: .; d_call: TRBD2; cdr3_nt: TGTGCCAGCAGTTGGACTAGCGCCTACTCCTACAATGAGCAGTTCTTC; cdr3_aa: CASSWTSAYSYNEQFF
v_call: TRBV5-1; j_call: TRBJ1-1; clone_size: few; d_call: .; cdr3_nt: TGCGCCAGCAGCTTGGATCCAGGTAACACTGAAGCTTTCTTT; cdr3_aa: CASSLDPGNTEAFF
v_call: TRBV27; j_call: TRBJ2-4; clone_size: .; d_call: TRBD1; cdr3_nt: TGTGCCAGCAGGCCAGGGGGACAGGTTGGAAACATTCAGTACTTC; cdr3_aa: CASRPGGQVGNIQYF
v_call: TRBV5-4; j_call: TRBJ1-2; clone_size: .; d_call: .; cdr3_nt: TGTGCCAGCAGCCCGAGGACGGGGATCACGGTCTATGGCTACACCTTC; cdr3_aa: CASSPRTGITVYGYTF
v_call: TRBV30; j_call: TRBJ1-2; clone_size: .; d_call: TRBD1; cdr3_nt: TGTGCCTGGAGTGTAATTTCAGGGGGCGGCTATGGCTACACCTTC; cdr3_aa: CAWSVISGGGYGYTF
v_call: TRBV2; j_call: TRBJ2-5; clone_size: .; d_call: TRBD2; cdr3_nt: TGTGCCAGCACCAGAGCGGGAGGGGCCACTGGGGCCCAGTACTTC; cdr3_aa: CASTRAGGATGAQYF
v_call: TRBV30; j_call: TRBJ1-4; clone_size: once; d_call: .; cdr3_nt: TGTGCCTGGACCAGGGCTGAAAAACTGTTTTTT; cdr3_aa: CAWTRAEKLFF
v_call: TRBV30; j_call: TRBJ1-1; clone_size: .; d_call: .; cdr3_nt: TGTGCCTGGGAGGGACAAGGAGCTTTCTTT; cdr3_aa: CAWEGQGAFF
v_call: TRBV5-8; j_call: TRBJ2-1; clone_size: .; d_call: TRBD2; cdr3_nt: TGTGCCAGCAGCTTGGATCGTCTAGCGGGAGGAAAGCAGTTCTTC; cdr3_aa: CASSLDRLAGGKQFF
v_call: TRBV11-3; j_call: TRBJ2-5; clone_size: .; d_call: .; cdr3_nt: TGTGCCAGCAGCTTAGGGCTGGGGCGAGAGACCCAGTACTTC; cdr3_aa: CASSLGLGRETQYF
v_call: TRBV5-6; j_call: TRBJ2-3; clone_size: .; d_call: .; cdr3_nt: TGTGCCAGCAGCGTTGGCCTGGGACAAGCCACAGATACGCAGTATTTT; cdr3_aa: CASSVGLGQATDTQYF
v_call: TRBV2; j_call: TRBJ2-1; clone_size: .; d_call: .; cdr3_nt: TGTGCCAGCAGCGGGAGAGGATGGGAGCAGTTCTTC; cdr3_aa: CASSGRGWEQFF
v_call: TRBV5-1; j_call: TRBJ2-2; clone_size: .; d_call: TRBD2; cdr3_nt: TGCGCCAGCAGCTGGGGACTAGCGGGAGCGAACACCGGGGAGCTGTTTTTT; cdr3_aa: CASSWGLAGANTGELFF
v_call: TRBV6-5; j_call: TRBJ2-7; clone_size: .; d_call: .; cdr3_nt: TGTGCCAGCAGTTACAGGGGGGGCTCCTACGAGCAGTACTTC; cdr3_aa: CASSYRGGSYEQYF
v_call: TRBV6-6; j_call: TRBJ1-2; clone_size: .; d_call: TRBD1; cdr3_nt: TGTGCCAGCAGTATAGGGGGCAACTATGGCTACACCTTC; cdr3_aa: CASSIGGNYGYTF
v_call: TRBV7-3; j_call: TRBJ2-1; clone_size: .; d_call: TRBD2; cdr3_nt: TGTGCCAGCAGCTCCTACCCGACTAGCGGGAGTGGATCCTACAATGAGCAGTTCTTC; cdr3_aa: CASSSYPTSGSGSYNEQFF
v_call: TRBV13; j_call: TRBJ1-4; clone_size: .; d_call: .; cdr3_nt: TGTGCCAGCAGCTTAGCCGCCCGGGTGGGTAAAAAACTGTTTTTT; cdr3_aa: CASSLAARVGKKLFF
v_call: TRBV7-2; j_call: TRBJ2-7; clone_size: .; d_call: .; cdr3_nt: TGTGCCAGCAGCTTAGCGCCAGGCTACGAGCAGTACTTC; cdr3_aa: CASSLAPGYEQYF
v_call: TRBV7-2; j_call: TRBJ1-1; clone_size: .; d_call: .; cdr3_nt: TGTGCCAGCAGCTTCGCAGGGGCCCGTTCAGCTTTCTTT; cdr3_aa: CASSFAGARSAFF
v_call: TRBV7-6; j_call: TRBJ1-5; clone_size: few; d_call: .; cdr3_nt: TGTGCCAGCAGCCCGCAGGCCGGTAGCAATCAGCCCCAGCATTTT; cdr3_aa: CASSPQAGSNQPQHF
v_call: TRBV13; j_call: TRBJ1-1; clone_size: .; d_call: .; cdr3_nt: TGTGCCAGCAGCTTACTCCGCACTGAAGCTTTCTTT; cdr3_aa: CASSLLRTEAFF
v_call: TRBV7-3; j_call: TRBJ2-1; clone_size: .; d_call: .; cdr3_nt: TGTGCCAGCAGCTCGACACTAGGAAATGAGCAGTTCTTC; cdr3_aa: CASSSTLGNEQFF
v_call: TRBV7-9; j_call: TRBJ2-7; clone_size: .; d_call: .; cdr3_nt: TGTGCCAGCAGCCCTCGTGGGTCGTTAGCGTCCTACGAGCAGTACTTC; cdr3_aa: CASSPRGSLASYEQYF
v_call: TRBV7-2; j_call: TRBJ2-5; clone_size: once; d_call: TRBD2; cdr3_nt: TGTGCCAGCAGCTTAGGGGGACTAGCGGGAGGGCAAGAGACCCAGTACTTC; cdr3_aa: CASSLGGLAGGQETQYF
v_call: TRBV9; j_call: TRBJ1-1; clone_size: .; d_call: TRBD1; cdr3_nt: TGTGCCAGCAGCGTAGGCCGGGACAGGTGGAACACTGAAGCTTTCTTT; cdr3_aa: CASSVGRDRWNTEAFF
v_call: TRBV28; j_call: TRBJ2-1; clone_size: once; d_call: .; cdr3_nt: TGTGCCAGCAGTTACAAGGGAGTGATGGGCAATGAGCAGTTCTTC; cdr3_aa: CASSYKGVMGNEQFF
v_call: TRBV10-3; j_call: TRBJ2-2; clone_size: .; d_call: TRBD2; cdr3_nt: TGTGCCATCAGTGGTACTAGCGGGGGCACCGGGGAGCTGTTTTTT; cdr3_aa: CAISGTSGGTGELFF